At least ten counts were recorded for the clone carrying this TCR beta chain. The data were obtained in a study of T cells in Graves' hyperthyroidism and ophthalmopathy. Study background: Peripheral blood was taken when the disease was first diagnosed, before any treatment began.

Amplification yielded TCR beta CDR3 regions, with RNA transcripts as the source. A set of HTBI primers served as the primers for a first-round RT-PCR of the TCR CDR3. A single record per CDR3 protein comes from TCRdb applying MiXCR to the multiplex PCR reads. The sample lists about 370,000 distinct CDR3 sequences, about 16% occurring once. Each person with ophthalmopathy scored at least 3 on the Clinical Activity Score, reached NOSPECS grade 4 or higher, and had been ill under 3 months. This clonotype was obtained from a woman aged 55-69 years with Graves' ophthalmopathy. The sample comprised blood.

The CDR3 coding sequence is TGTGCCAGCAGCTTAGACAGGGCCATATACAAGCAGTACTTC. Amino acid sequence: CASSLDRAIYKQYF. The chain employs TRBV7-8 and TRBJ2-7; possibly TRBD1 for D (6 bases). The CDR3 runs to 14 residues. V lost 1 base and J lost 8, with 15 bases in between. Germline values: CDR1 SGHVS, CDR2 FQNEAQ.